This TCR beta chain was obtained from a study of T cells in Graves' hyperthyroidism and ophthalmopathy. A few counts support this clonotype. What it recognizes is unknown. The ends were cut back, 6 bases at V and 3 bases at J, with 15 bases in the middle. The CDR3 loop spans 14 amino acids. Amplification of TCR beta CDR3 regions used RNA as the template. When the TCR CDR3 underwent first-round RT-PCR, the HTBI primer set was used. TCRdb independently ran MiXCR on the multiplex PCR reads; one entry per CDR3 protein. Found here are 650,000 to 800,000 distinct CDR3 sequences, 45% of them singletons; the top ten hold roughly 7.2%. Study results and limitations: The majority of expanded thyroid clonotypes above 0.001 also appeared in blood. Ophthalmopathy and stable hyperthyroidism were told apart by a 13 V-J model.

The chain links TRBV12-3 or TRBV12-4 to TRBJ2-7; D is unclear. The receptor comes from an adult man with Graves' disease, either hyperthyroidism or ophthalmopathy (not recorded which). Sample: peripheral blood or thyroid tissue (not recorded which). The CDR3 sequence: CASRKTSHNYEQYF. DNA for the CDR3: TGTGCCAGCAGAAAGACCTCCCATAACTACGAGCAGTACTTC.